The 29 T cell receptor beta chains in this list originate from one sample, sequenced in a study of blood T cells in healthy people across ages. Next came a second PCR, run for about 6 to 12 cycles, which used a sample-barcoded 5' primer along with a J-beta primer mix. TCRdb re-derived calls from the 5' RACE reads in MiXCR, one entry per CDR3 protein. The data show 1 million or so distinct CDR3 sequences, around 25% seen once. This same sample was also part of a study on T cells of mothers and their children.

Sequenced: blood. The receptors here all came from a girl aged 2-10 years in good health.

This clonotype was seen more than once but under ten times. V is TRBV4-1 and J is TRBJ2-3, with 11 bases that match TRBD2. Trimming removed 0 bases from V and 6 bases from J; junction bases left unmatched: 20. Germline V gives CDR1 MGHRA, CDR2 YSYEKL. This CDR3 region has 21 residues. CDR3 residues: CASSQDPPPRDLAGGGDTQYF. The DNA for the CDR3 is TGCGCCAGCAGCCAAGATCCCCCTCCTCGTGATCTAGCGGGAGGAGGGGATACGCAGTATTTT.

The genes are TRBV7-9 and TRBJ2-5, with D possibly matching TRBD1 (6 bases). TRBJ2-7 explains the end of the DNA better; the J call may be wrong. This CDR3 has 14 amino acids. Germline CDR1 SEHNR, CDR2 FQNEAQ (reference sequence). The CDR3, as DNA: TGTGCCAGCAGCGGACAGCCCTCGTTCTACGAGCAGTACTTC. Protein product: CASSGQPSFYEQYF.

This sequence joins TRBV20-1 and TRBJ2-4, with unresolved D. The germline V and J ends were trimmed by 7 bases and 5 bases, with 9 bases remaining between them. In germline, CDR1 is DFQATT, CDR2 SNEGSKA (reference sequence). The CDR3 extends over 11 amino acids. This chain's CDR3 is CSVRVENIQYF. CDR3 in DNA: TGCAGTGTTAGGGTAGAAAACATTCAGTACTTC.

This clonotype has more than one count but fewer than ten. The V and J genes are TRBV19 and TRBJ2-5; D is possibly TRBD2 (6 bases). The DNA end favors TRBJ2-7, so the J call may be wrong. Germline CDR1 is LNHDA and CDR2 is SQIVND (reference sequence). CDR3 length equals 11 residues. CDR3 nucleotides: TGTGCCAGTGGAGGGTTCCACGAGCAGTACTTC. Protein sequence: CASGGFHEQYF.

This clonotype occurred a few times. The V gene is TRBV9, the J gene TRBJ2-1; possible D gene TRBD1, 6 bases. V gave up 1 base and J gave up 8 bases, with 13 bases separating them. Germline CDR1 reads SGDLS; CDR2 reads YYNGEE. The length of the CDR3 is 14 residues. The CDR3 spells CASSVLGARDEQFF. The CDR3 nucleotides read TGTGCCAGCAGCGTATTGGGGGCTAGGGATGAGCAGTTCTTC.

This clonotype was counted only a few times. The chain carries TRBV29-1 and TRBJ1-1; D is unclear. CDR1 and CDR2 from the germline V gene are SQVTM and ANQGSEA. The CDR3 contains 11 residues. V was trimmed by 7 bases and J by 3 bases, leaving 9 bases between them. CDR3 region: CSGAGYTEAFF. CDR3 nucleotide sequence: TGCAGCGGAGCGGGATACACTGAAGCTTTCTTT.

The chain is built from TRBV10-2 and TRBJ2-2; D gene uncertain. This CDR3 is 11 amino acids long. V shed 5 bases and J shed 9 bases, with 7 bases lying between them. Germline assignment: CDR1 WSHSY and CDR2 SAAADI. The CDR3 DNA follows: TGCGCCAGCAGTCCCTCTTGGGAGCTGTTTTTT. Amino acid sequence: CASSPSWELFF.

V usage is TRBV3-1 and J usage is TRBJ1-2; D call uncertain. Trimming shortened V by 3 bases and J by 3 bases, and 8 bases separated the two germline ends. The CDR3 consists of 13 residues. The V gene's germline CDR1 is LGHDT and CDR2 YNNKEL (reference sequence). The chain's CDR3 is CASSHDTYYGYTF. DNA for the CDR3: TGTGCCAGCAGCCACGACACCTACTATGGCTACACCTTC.

J is TRBJ1-2 and V is TRBV7-6; perhaps TRBD1 as D (6 bases). The CDR3 covers 16 residues. The germline V and J ends were trimmed by 6 bases and 0 bases, with 17 bases remaining between them. The V gene's germline CDR1 is SGHVS and CDR2 FNYEAQ. The CDR3 DNA reads TGTGCCAGCAGTTCAAGACAGGCTATAGCTAACTATGGCTACACCTTC. Amino acids: CASSSRQAIANYGYTF.

This clonotype came up a few times. The chain joins TRBV9 to TRBJ1-4; D is unresolved. The CDR3 sequence is 14 residues long. CDR1 SGDLS and CDR2 YYNGEE come from the germline V gene. The ends were cut back, 3 bases at V and 4 bases at J, with 10 bases in the middle. Written as DNA, the CDR3 is TGTGCCAGCAGCGCATCCGGGAATAATGAAAAACTGTTTTTT. Encoded protein: CASSASGNNEKLFF.

This clonotype was observed once. The chain's CDR3 is CASSPKGQRALPGYTF. The CDR3 nucleotides read TGTGCCAGCTCACCAAAGGGACAGAGGGCCCTACCTGGCTACACCTTC. The J gene is TRBJ1-2, the V gene TRBV18; 7 bases line up with TRBD1. The V segment lost 2 bases and the J segment 7 bases; nucleotides outside the gene matches: 13. Germline CDR1 KGHSH, CDR2 LQKENI. CDR3 length: 16 amino acids.

The chain couples TRBV20-1 to TRBJ2-1; 7 bases are a match to TRBD1. CDR3 length equals 13 residues. Looked up from germline, CDR1 is DFQATT and CDR2 is SNEGSKA (reference sequence). V was pared by 5 bases and J by 8 bases, with 9 bases of the junction left unmatched. The CDR3 region has the DNA TGCAGTGCTCAGGGGGAACCAGGCGATGAGCAGTTCTTC. Protein: CSAQGEPGDEQFF.

This clonotype was picked up a small number of times. The chain recombines TRBV20-1 with TRBJ2-2; D remains ambiguous. The V and J ends lost 3 bases and 7 bases respectively, with 6 bases between them. The CDR3 runs to 11 residues. CDR1 DFQATT and CDR2 SNEGSKA come from the germline V gene (reference sequence). CDR3 region: CSASRGGELFF. CDR3 in DNA: TGCAGTGCTAGTCGCGGCGGGGAGCTGTTTTTT.

This clonotype was seen a few times. This sequence joins TRBV12-3 or TRBV12-4 and TRBJ1-1; possible D gene TRBD1, 5 bases. V dropped 6 bases and J dropped 3 bases, with 11 bases sitting between them. The CDR3 consists of 13 residues. CDR3 coding DNA: TGTGCCAGCAGGAGACTGGGGGACACTGAAGCTTTCTTT. Its protein is CASRRLGDTEAFF.

Comments on this clonotype: A read error is possible here, since a much larger clone lies one base away. This chain connects TRBV12-3 or TRBV12-4 to TRBJ2-5; D gene unclear. TRBJ2-7 explains the end of the DNA better; the J call may be wrong. The CDR3 covers 11 residues. The CDR3 loop is CASSGWYEQYF. The CDR3 DNA is TGTGCCAGCAGTGGGTGGTACGAGCAGTACTTC.

This sequence joins TRBV2 and TRBJ1-1, with a possible D match to TRBD1 (5 bases). Trimming stripped 8 bases from V and 3 bases from J, with 10 bases between. The V gene's germline CDR1 is SNHLY and CDR2 FYNNEI. This CDR3 is built from 12 residues. The CDR3 DNA sequence: TGTGCCAGCGTCGGGGCTGACACTGAAGCTTTCTTT. This encodes CASVGADTEAFF.

About this clonotype: The junction shows a germline mismatch at one end, possibly a read error. The chain links TRBV11-2 to TRBJ1-1; no definite D call. CDR3 length: 11 amino acids. Germline CDR1 reads SGHAT; CDR2 reads FQNNGV. The CDR3 protein is CVSSRTLNAFF. The CDR3 region has the DNA TGTGTCAGCAGCCGGACCCTAAACGCTTTCTTT.

A few counts support this clonotype. The gene calls are TRBV5-1 and TRBJ2-7; D is ambiguous. The germline V gene encodes CDR1 SGHRS and CDR2 YFSETQ. Trimming took 5 bases from V and 7 from J, leaving 16 bases between them. The CDR3 consists of 13 residues. The CDR3 here is CASRPGPEWEQYF. CDR3 DNA: TGCGCCAGCAGACCCGGCCCGGAGTGGGAGCAGTACTTC.

On this clonotype itself: A much larger clone sits a single nucleotide away, making a read error possible. J is TRBJ1-1 and V is TRBV6-2 or TRBV6-3, with TRBD1 matching over 8 bases. The CDR3 spans 13 residues. Germline V gene lookup returns CDR1 MNHEY and CDR2 SVGEGT. Trimming removed 5 bases from V and 4 bases from J; junction bases left unmatched: 3. The CDR3 sequence is CASSETGATEAFF. The DNA for the CDR3 is TGTGCCAGCAGTGAGACAGGGGCCACTGAAGCTTTCTTT.

This clonotype turned up a few times. This sequence joins TRBV24-1 and TRBJ2-1; 10 bases map to TRBD1. V gave up 3 bases and J gave up 8 bases; unmatched junction bases: 12. There are 17 residues in the CDR3. Germline V CDR1 and CDR2: KGHDR, SFDVKD. The CDR3 coding sequence is TGTGCCACCAGTGATCTCTCCGGGACAGGGGTGAAGGATGAGCAGTTCTTC. Amino acid sequence: CATSDLSGTGVKDEQFF.

Notes on this clonotype: Since no conserved phenylalanine or tryptophan closes the CDR3, a read error is the likely cause. The V and J genes are TRBV2 and TRBJ2-1; 8 nucleotides line up with TRBD2. The V gene's germline CDR1 is SNHLY and CDR2 FYNNEI. CDR3 length: 14 residues. J gave up 9 bases and V 6 bases, and 10 bases lay outside the gene matches. The CDR3 DNA sequence: TGTGCCAGCAGGTTCGCGGGGGGAAAGGGTGAGCAGTTCTTA. Protein: CASRFAGGKGEQFL.

The chain links TRBV6-1 to TRBJ1-1; possibly TRBD1 for D (6 bases). Trimming took off 8 bases at V and 4 bases at J, with 14 bases between the two ends. CDR1 is MNHNS and CDR2 is SASEGT in the germline V gene. This CDR3 contains 13 residues. The CDR3: CASGIRGATEAFF. In DNA, the CDR3 is TGTGCCAGCGGAATCAGGGGCGCCACTGAAGCTTTCTTT.

This clonotype was picked up a small number of times. This chain uses TRBV20-1 with TRBJ2-7; D might be TRBD2 (5 bases). Trimming took off 4 bases at V and 6 bases at J, with 16 bases between the two ends. The CDR3 loop spans 13 amino acids. Per the germline V gene, CDR1 is DFQATT and CDR2 is SNEGSKA (reference sequence). The CDR3 reads CSATRSGKGEQYF. The DNA for the CDR3 is TGCAGTGCTACTAGGTCGGGAAAGGGCGAGCAGTACTTC.

The rearrangement links TRBV11-1 to TRBJ2-5; a possible D gene is TRBD1 (6 bases). Looked up from germline, CDR1 is SGHAT and CDR2 is FQDESV (reference sequence). The V end was cut by 4 bases, the J end by 0 bases, with 9 bases between. The CDR3 has 14 residues. CDR3: CASSSWTDQETQYF. The CDR3 DNA reads as TGTGCCAGCAGCTCTTGGACAGACCAAGAGACCCAGTACTTC.

The chain recombines TRBV24-1 with TRBJ2-3; D remains unclear. With 4 bases removed from V and 0 bases from J, the gap between germline ends came to 7 bases. Germline V gene lookup returns CDR1 KGHDR and CDR2 SFDVKD. This CDR3 comprises 14 residues. This CDR3 is CATSDSRSTDTQYF. CDR3 bases: TGTGCCACCAGTGACTCGAGGAGCACAGATACGCAGTATTTT.

J is TRBJ2-7 and V is TRBV10-3; D could derive from TRBD1 or TRBD2 (7 bases each). The CDR3 length is 15 residues. Trimming stripped 8 bases from V and 0 bases from J, with 17 bases between. Germline V gene data show CDR1 as ENHRY and CDR2 as SYGVKD. The CDR3: CAIGSGTAHSYEQYF. The CDR3 DNA reads TGTGCCATCGGGAGCGGGACAGCTCACTCCTACGAGCAGTACTTC.

This clonotype has a handful of counts. The chain has TRBV28 and TRBJ1-6, with D possibly TRBD1 on 6 matching bases. CDR1 and CDR2 (germline): MDHEN, SYDVKM. The CDR3 is made up of 14 amino acids. Between the trimmed V and J ends, which lost 6 bases and 11 bases, there was a span of 17 bases. Here the CDR3 DNA reads TGTGCCAGCAGCTTTGACAGGCCTTTGGCACCCCTCCACTTT. It is translated as CASSFDRPLAPLHF.

This clonotype was found a few times. The chain uses TRBV29-1 and TRBJ2-1; 14 nucleotides align to TRBD2. The J segment lost 10 bases and the V segment lost 6 bases, leaving 8 bases of the junction unmatched. Germline-derived CDR1 and CDR2 are SQVTM and ANQGSEA. The CDR3 is 14 amino acids. The CDR3 loop reads CSVEGLAGDYEQFF. In nucleotides, the CDR3 is TGCAGCGTGGAGGGACTAGCGGGAGACTACGAGCAGTTCTTC.

This clonotype showed up many times. The chain links TRBV5-5 to TRBJ1-2; D gene uncertain. There are 11 residues in the CDR3. In germline, CDR1 is SGHKS, CDR2 YYEKEE (reference sequence). The germline V and J ends were trimmed by 2 bases and 10 bases, with 9 bases remaining between them. The CDR3 spells CASSFQNFYTF. The CDR3 coding sequence is TGTGCCAGCAGCTTCCAGAATTTCTACACCTTC.